The 14 T cell receptor beta chains listed next were all sequenced from one sample in a study of blood T cell repertoires in COVID-19. Libraries were prepared by immunoSEQ multiplex PCR; TCRdb keeps only in-frame clonotypes and omits some of them. This repertoire shows around 430,000 clones, approximately 88% found once; its top ten account for approximately 12%. The sequencing input was peripheral blood. Receptor source: a woman aged 50 to 60 with COVID-19, enrolled during active disease.

The rearrangement uses TRBV5-1 and TRBJ2-7; TRBD1 might be the D (6 bases). In germline, CDR1 is SGHRS, CDR2 YFSETQ. V was cut by 2 bases and J by 1 base, with 13 bases left in between. CDR3 length: 15 residues. CDR3 in DNA: TGCGCCAGCAGCTTAAACGCAGGGGATTCCTACGAGCAGTACTTC. This encodes CASSLNAGDSYEQYF.

The genes are TRBV28 and TRBJ2-7; D possibly corresponds to TRBD2 (6 bases). The V end was cut by 6 bases, the J end by 6 bases, with 12 bases between. Germline-derived CDR1 and CDR2 are MDHEN and SYDVKM. The CDR3 has 12 amino acids. In DNA form, the CDR3 reads TGTGCCAGCAGGGGAGGCCTTGGCGAGCAGTACTTC. This sequence encodes CASRGGLGEQYF.

This rearrangement joins TRBV4-1 to TRBJ1-4, with a tentative D call TRBD1 (5 bases). This CDR3 has 15 residues. V gave up 1 base and J gave up 3 bases, with 9 bases separating them. Per germline, CDR1 MGHRA and CDR2 YSYEKL. The CDR3 loop reads CASSQGAGANEKLFF. CDR3 bases: TGCGCCAGCAGCCAAGGGGCGGGGGCTAATGAAAAACTGTTTTTT.

DNA for the CDR3: TGTGCCAGCAGCTTATGGGGGGTTGGAGGCTACACCTTC. Its translation: CASSLWGVGGYTF. The chain employs TRBV5-4 and TRBJ1-2, with a possible D match to TRBD1 (5 bases). The germline gives CDR1 SGHNT, CDR2 YYREEE (reference sequence). Trimming pared 2 bases from V and 8 bases from J, leaving 13 bases between. CDR3 length: 13 amino acids.

The genes are TRBV7-8 and TRBJ2-3; D gene uncertain. V was shortened by 8 bases and J by 0 bases, with 12 bases between the two germline ends. From germline, CDR1 is SGHVS and CDR2 FQNEAQ. The CDR3 totals 14 residues. The CDR3 spells CASCSSLSTDTQYF. The CDR3 DNA is TGTGCCAGCTGCTCGAGTTTAAGCACAGATACGCAGTATTTT.

The chain employs TRBV7-2 and TRBJ1-2, with TRBD1 matching over 7 bases. CDR1 and CDR2 from the germline V gene are SGHTA and FQGNSA. V dropped 5 bases and J dropped 4; count of bases not matched to a gene: 7. This CDR3 has 14 amino acids. The CDR3 DNA follows: TGTGCCAGCAGCCCCAGGACAGGTCCCTATGGCTACACCTTC. Residues: CASSPRTGPYGYTF.

This chain uses TRBV29-1 with TRBJ2-3; D is possibly TRBD2 (6 bases). The length of the CDR3 is 13 residues. Germline V gene lookup returns CDR1 SQVTM and CDR2 ANQGSEA. Deletions cut 4 bases from V and 3 bases from J, with 11 bases between. In nucleotides, the CDR3 is TGCAGCGTTGGGAGGGGTATGACAGATACGCAGTATTTT. Protein: CSVGRGMTDTQYF.

The V and J genes are TRBV20-1 and TRBJ1-1; D unresolved. This CDR3 region has 11 residues. Germline-derived CDR1 and CDR2 are DFQATT and SNEGSKA (reference sequence). Trimming shortened V by 6 bases and J by 1 base, and 6 bases separated the two germline ends. Here the CDR3 reads CSAQRNTEAFF. CDR3 DNA: TGCAGTGCCCAGCGGAACACTGAAGCTTTCTTT.

The J gene is TRBJ2-1, the V gene TRBV7-2; 8 bases map to TRBD2. Germline trimming cut 5 bases from V and 8 bases from J; bases unmatched to any gene: 5. The CDR3 loop spans 13 amino acids. Germline-derived CDR1 and CDR2 are SGHTA and FQGNSA. The CDR3 coding sequence is TGTGCCAGCAGCCACGGGGGGGGCGATGAGCAGTTCTTC. Its protein is CASSHGGGDEQFF.

This rearrangement joins TRBV11-2 to TRBJ1-1, with D possibly being TRBD1 (5 bases). V was clipped by 0 bases and J by 3 bases, with 14 bases between them. The CDR3 spans 16 residues. CDR1 and CDR2 (germline): SGHAT, FQNNGV. The CDR3 coding sequence is TGTGCCAGCAGCTTAGAACGGGTTTGGGGGGACACTGAAGCTTTCTTT. This sequence encodes CASSLERVWGDTEAFF.

The chain links TRBV10-3 to TRBJ2-1, with TRBD1 as a possible D gene (6 bases). The germline V gene encodes CDR1 ENHRY and CDR2 SYGVKD. The CDR3 totals 13 residues. V dropped 7 bases and J dropped 5 bases, with 12 bases sitting between them. CDR3 bases: TGTGCCATCAAGGGGCAGGGGAACAATGAGCAGTTCTTC. It encodes CAIKGQGNNEQFF.

This chain uses TRBV5-5 with TRBJ2-7; TRBD2 matches at 8 bases. The V segment lost 4 bases and the J segment 2 bases; nucleotides outside the gene matches: 5. Germline values: CDR1 SGHKS, CDR2 YYEKEE (reference sequence). The CDR3 covers 14 residues. Here the CDR3 DNA reads TGTGCCAGCAGCATCGCGGGGGGTGCCTACGAGCAGTACTTC. Translating gives CASSIAGGAYEQYF.

This clone was detected once. V gene TRBV2 combines with J gene TRBJ2-1, with a weak D call TRBD2 (6 bases). The germline V gene has CDR1 SNHLY and CDR2 FYNNEI. There are 14 residues in the CDR3. V dropped 6 bases and J dropped 4 bases, with 13 bases sitting between them. CDR3 protein: CASRGLQGYNEQFF. CDR3 DNA sequence: TGTGCCAGCAGGGGACTCCAGGGTTACAATGAGCAGTTCTTC.

This chain joins TRBV19 and TRBJ1-1, with D possibly being TRBD1 (5 bases). The germline V gene has CDR1 LNHDA and CDR2 SQIVND (reference sequence). Trimming left V 0 bases short and J 0 bases short, with 11 bases between. This CDR3 is built from 16 residues. The CDR3 coding sequence is TGTGCCAGTAGTATAGATCAGGGAGGGATGAACACTGAAGCTTTCTTT. Translating gives CASSIDQGGMNTEAFF.